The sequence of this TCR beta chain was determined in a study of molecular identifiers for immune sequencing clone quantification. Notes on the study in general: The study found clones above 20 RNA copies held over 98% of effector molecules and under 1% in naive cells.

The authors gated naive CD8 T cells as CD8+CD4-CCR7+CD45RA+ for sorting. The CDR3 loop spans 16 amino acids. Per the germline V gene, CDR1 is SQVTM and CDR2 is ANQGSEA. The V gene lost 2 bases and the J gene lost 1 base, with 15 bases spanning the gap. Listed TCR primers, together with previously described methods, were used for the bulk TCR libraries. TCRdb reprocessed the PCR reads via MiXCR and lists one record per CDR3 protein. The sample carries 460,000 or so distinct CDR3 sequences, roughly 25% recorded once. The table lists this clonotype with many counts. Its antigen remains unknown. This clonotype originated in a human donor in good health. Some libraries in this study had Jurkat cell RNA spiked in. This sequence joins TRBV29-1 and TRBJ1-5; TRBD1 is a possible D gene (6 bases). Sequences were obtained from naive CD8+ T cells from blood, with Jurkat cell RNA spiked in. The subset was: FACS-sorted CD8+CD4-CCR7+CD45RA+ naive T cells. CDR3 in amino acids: CSVESSGAGSNQPQHF. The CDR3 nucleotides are TGCAGCGTTGAATCATCGGGGGCCGGGAGCAATCAGCCCCAGCATTTT.